The 21 T cell receptor beta chains in this list originate from one sample, sequenced in a study of early T cells in non-severe SARS-CoV-2 infection. Each CDR3 protein is one row after TCRdb ran MiXCR on the 5' RACE reads. This sample has tens of thousands of distinct CDR3 sequences, with approximately 6% found just once. The sample comprised whole blood. Source of these receptors: an adult who was a healthcare worker with PCR-confirmed SARS-CoV-2 infection or an uninfected control (not recorded which).

This clonotype has at least ten counts. The chain joins TRBV20-1 to TRBJ1-6, with D uncertain. The CDR3 is 14 amino acids. In germline, CDR1 is DFQATT, CDR2 SNEGSKA (reference sequence). The V end lost 6 bases, the J end lost 0 bases, and 9 bases lay between the germline ends. The CDR3 nucleotides read TGCAGTGCCCAACAGAGCTCCTATAATTCACCCCTCCACTTT. Its protein is CSAQQSSYNSPLHF.

This clonotype has ten or more counts. The rearrangement links TRBV12-2 to TRBJ2-2; the table calls TRBD2, which could not be checked here. TRBV12-2 is annotated as a pseudogene. This CDR3 is built from 13 residues. The CDR3: CASRRTSTGELFF. The CDR3, as DNA: TGTGCAAGTCGCCGGACTAGCACCGGGGAGCTGTTTTTT.

This clonotype was detected ten times or more. This sequence joins TRBV7-6 and TRBJ2-2; no reliable D call. The CDR3 extends over 14 amino acids. Trimming took off 3 bases at V and 2 bases at J, with 7 bases between the two ends. In germline, CDR1 is SGHVS, CDR2 FNYEAQ. The CDR3 sequence is CASSFEFNTGELFF. The DNA of the CDR3 is TGTGCCAGCAGCTTCGAGTTTAACACCGGGGAGCTGTTTTTT.

This clonotype was counted only a few times. J is TRBJ1-1 and V is TRBV10-3; D is perhaps TRBD1 (6 bases). CDR1 and CDR2 from the germline V gene are ENHRY and SYGVKD. CDR3 length: 14 amino acids. V gave up 6 bases and J gave up 0 bases, with 11 bases separating them. CDR3 region: CAIRDGGLNTEAFF. The CDR3 DNA follows: TGTGCCATCAGGGACGGGGGGCTGAACACTGAAGCTTTCTTT.

This clonotype has just a few counts. DNA for the CDR3: TGTGCCAGCAGCCTTGCCGGGACACAGGGGTTCGGCAATCAGCCCCAGCATTTT. It specifies CASSLAGTQGFGNQPQHF. The chain recombines TRBV2 with TRBJ1-5, with 7 bases aligning to TRBD1. CDR1 SNHLY and CDR2 FYNNEI come from the germline V gene. V shed 6 bases, J shed 2 bases, and the junction held 16 bases outside the gene matches. The CDR3 spans 18 residues.

The chain links TRBV12-3 or TRBV12-4 to TRBJ2-2; no definite D call. The CDR3 totals 13 residues. With 3 bases removed from V and 7 bases from J, the gap between germline ends came to 9 bases. The chain's CDR3 is CASSFSLGGELFF. In DNA, the CDR3 is TGTGCCAGCAGTTTTAGTCTCGGCGGGGAGCTGTTTTTT.

This clonotype was counted many times. The rearrangement uses TRBV12-3 or TRBV12-4 and TRBJ2-1, with 16 bases matching TRBD2. The length of the CDR3 is 15 residues. Germline trimming cut 5 bases from V and 8 bases from J; bases unmatched to any gene: 3. In nucleotides, the CDR3 is TGTGCCAGCAGTCCAGGGACTAGCGGGAGGGATGAGCAGTTCTTC. Translated: CASSPGTSGRDEQFF.

This clonotype appeared many times. The chain employs TRBV11-2 and TRBJ1-5; no reliable D call. The CDR3 is 14 residues long. Trimming removed 1 base from V and 1 base from J, with 5 bases in between. Germline V CDR1 and CDR2: SGHAT, FQNNGV. The CDR3, as DNA: TGTGCCAGCAGCTTAGGTATGAGCAATCAGCCCCAGCATTTT. It yields the protein CASSLGMSNQPQHF.

V gene TRBV7-2 combines with J gene TRBJ1-1; no definite D call. The V gene's germline CDR1 is SGHTA and CDR2 FQGNSA. V was pared by 3 bases and J by 5 bases, with 16 bases between. This CDR3 region has 15 residues. CDR3 bases: TGTGCCAGCAGCTTTGGGATATTGGCAAGGACTGAAGCTTTCTTT. As protein: CASSFGILARTEAFF. Variable domain in full (rest from reference TRBV7-2 and TRBJ1-1): GAGVSQSPSNKVTEKGKDVELRCDPISGHTALYWYRQSLGQGLEFLIYFQGNSAPDKSGLPSDRFSAERTGGSVSTLTIQRTQQEDSAVYLCASSFGILARTEAFFGQGTRLTVV.

The chain has TRBV20-1 and TRBJ2-1; no definite D call. The CDR3 runs 16 residues. Looked up from germline, CDR1 is DFQATT and CDR2 is SNEGSKA (reference sequence). Between the trimmed V and J ends, which lost 0 bases and 8 bases, there was a span of 20 bases. CDR3 loop: CSARDPRMIVGHEQFF. In nucleotides, the CDR3 is TGCAGTGCTAGAGATCCGAGGATGATAGTTGGTCATGAGCAGTTCTTC.

This clonotype was observed at least ten times. The chain couples TRBV12-3 or TRBV12-4 to TRBJ2-2; 9 positions agree with TRBD1. The ends lost 5 bases at V and 6 bases at J; junction bases unmatched: 1. This CDR3 region has 13 residues. The CDR3 sequence is CASSRQGAGELFF. The CDR3 DNA sequence: TGTGCCAGCAGTAGACAGGGGGCCGGGGAGCTGTTTTTT.

This clonotype has a count of ten or more. The chain joins TRBV6-2 or TRBV6-3 to TRBJ2-1; perhaps TRBD2 as D (5 bases). Germline V gives CDR1 MNHEY, CDR2 SVGEGT. CDR3 length: 15 residues. V was shortened by 3 bases and J by 8 bases, with 17 bases between the two germline ends. The CDR3 nucleotides are TGTGCCAGCAGTTATGTTGAGGTGGCGGGCGATGAGCAGTTCTTC. It encodes CASSYVEVAGDEQFF.

This clonotype has a count of ten or more. This rearrangement joins TRBV6-5 to TRBJ1-6; no definite D call. This CDR3 contains 12 residues. The germline V gene has CDR1 MNHEY and CDR2 SVGAGI. The V end lost 2 bases, the J end lost 9 bases, and 5 bases lay between the germline ends. The CDR3 spells CASSYTGSPLHF. CDR3 nucleotides: TGTGCCAGCAGTTACACGGGTTCACCCCTCCACTTT.

The genes are TRBV4-3 and TRBJ1-2; D remains ambiguous. Trimming left V 0 bases short and J 4 bases short, with 12 bases between. The CDR3 consists of 15 residues. CDR1 and CDR2 (germline): LGHNA, YSLEER. CDR3 in amino acids: CASSQESTLGYGYTF. CDR3 in DNA: TGCGCCAGCAGCCAAGAGAGCACCCTCGGCTATGGCTACACCTTC.

The sample holds many counts of this clonotype. The rearrangement links TRBV19 to TRBJ1-1; TRBD1 is a possible D gene (5 bases). The CDR3 is 13 amino acids. From germline, CDR1 is LNHDA and CDR2 SQIVND (reference sequence). Between the trimmed V and J ends, which lost 2 bases and 5 bases, there was a span of 9 bases. The CDR3 nucleotides read TGTGCCAGTAGTATAACCGGGGGGACTGAAGCTTTCTTT. Translating gives CASSITGGTEAFF.

The rearrangement joins TRBV6-1 to TRBJ1-6; TRBD1 aligns across 9 bases. V dropped 6 bases and J dropped 5; count of bases not matched to a gene: 8. CDR1 is MNHNS, CDR2 SASEGT, per germline. CDR3 length: 16 residues. In nucleotides, the CDR3 is TGTGCCAGCAGAGACTGGGGACAGGGAGATAATTCACCCCTCCACTTT. Translation gives CASRDWGQGDNSPLHF.

This clonotype was observed at least ten times. The chain recombines TRBV7-2 with TRBJ2-2; 9 nucleotides match TRBD1. J gave up 5 bases and V 6 bases, and 7 bases lay outside the gene matches. Germline V CDR1 and CDR2: SGHTA, FQGNSA. The CDR3 has 15 amino acids. This chain's CDR3 is CASRTGQGGTGELFF. The CDR3 region has the DNA TGTGCCAGCAGGACGGGACAGGGTGGAACCGGGGAGCTGTTTTTT.

This clonotype appeared many times. The chain couples TRBV6-5 to TRBJ1-1; a possible D gene is TRBD1 (5 bases). The CDR3 is 17 residues long. The germline V gene encodes CDR1 MNHEY and CDR2 SVGAGI. Trimming cost V 0 bases and J 4 bases, with 18 bases left between them. The CDR3 is CASSYSALSAGSTEAFF. DNA of the CDR3: TGTGCCAGCAGTTACTCCGCTCTTTCCGCAGGGAGCACTGAAGCTTTCTTT.

This clonotype was detected only a few times. The J gene is TRBJ2-3, the V gene TRBV7-2, with 8 bases aligning to TRBD2. V dropped 5 bases and J dropped 3; count of bases not matched to a gene: 13. CDR1 and CDR2 (germline): SGHTA, FQGNSA. This CDR3 is 17 amino acids long. DNA of the CDR3: TGTGCCAGCAGCCTCTACTCCGGGACTAGGGCTACAGATACGCAGTATTTT. Its translation is CASSLYSGTRATDTQYF.

In its sample, this clonotype was seen a few times. The chain joins TRBV13 to TRBJ1-1; D unclear. This CDR3 contains 12 residues. V lost 6 bases and J 5 bases, leaving 10 bases between the germline ends. Germline CDR1 and CDR2: PRHDT and FYEKMQ (reference sequence). CDR3 nucleotides: TGTGCCAGCAGTCAGGCGGGTACTGAAGCTTTCTTT. As protein: CASSQAGTEAFF.

The V call is TRBV11-2, the J call TRBJ1-1; D gene uncertain. CDR3 size: 12 residues. The V gene lost 4 bases and the J gene lost 6 bases, with 9 bases spanning the gap. From germline, CDR1 is SGHAT and CDR2 FQNNGV. As DNA, the CDR3 is TGTGCCAGCAGCTCAGTTCGAGCTGAAGCTTTCTTT. It yields the protein CASSSVRAEAFF.